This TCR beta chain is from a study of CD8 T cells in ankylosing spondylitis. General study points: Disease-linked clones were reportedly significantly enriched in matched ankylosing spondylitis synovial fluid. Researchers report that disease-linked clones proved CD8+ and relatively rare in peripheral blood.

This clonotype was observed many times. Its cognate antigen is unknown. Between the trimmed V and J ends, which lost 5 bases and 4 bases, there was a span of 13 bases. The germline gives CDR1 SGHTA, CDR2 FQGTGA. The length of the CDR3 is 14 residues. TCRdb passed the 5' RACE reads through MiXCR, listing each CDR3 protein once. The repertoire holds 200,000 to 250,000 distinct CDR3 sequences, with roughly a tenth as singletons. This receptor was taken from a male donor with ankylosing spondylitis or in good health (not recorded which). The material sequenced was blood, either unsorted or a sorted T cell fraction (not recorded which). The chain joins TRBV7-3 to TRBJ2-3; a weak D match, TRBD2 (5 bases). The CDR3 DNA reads TGTGCCAGCAGCCCTACCGGGATATCAGATACGCAGTATTTT. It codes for CASSPTGISDTQYF.